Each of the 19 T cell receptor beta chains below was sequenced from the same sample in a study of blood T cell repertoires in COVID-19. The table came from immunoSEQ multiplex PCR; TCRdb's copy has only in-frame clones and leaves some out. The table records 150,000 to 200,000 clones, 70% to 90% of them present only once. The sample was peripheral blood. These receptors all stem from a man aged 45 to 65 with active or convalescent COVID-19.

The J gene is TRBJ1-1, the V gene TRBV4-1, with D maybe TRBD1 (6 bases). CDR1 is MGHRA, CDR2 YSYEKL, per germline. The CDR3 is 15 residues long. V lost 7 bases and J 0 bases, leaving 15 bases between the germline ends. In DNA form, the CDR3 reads TGCGCCAGCACCCGGACAGAAACCATGAACACTGAAGCTTTCTTT. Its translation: CASTRTETMNTEAFF.

This chain's CDR3 is CASSTGQVNYEQYF. CDR3 coding DNA: TGTGCCAGTAGTACGGGACAGGTTAACTACGAGCAGTACTTC. The J gene is TRBJ2-7, the V gene TRBV19; TRBD1 matches at 8 bases. Germline V gene lookup returns CDR1 LNHDA and CDR2 SQIVND (reference sequence). The trim removed 4 bases at V and 3 bases at J, leaving 5 bases unmatched. The CDR3 covers 14 residues.

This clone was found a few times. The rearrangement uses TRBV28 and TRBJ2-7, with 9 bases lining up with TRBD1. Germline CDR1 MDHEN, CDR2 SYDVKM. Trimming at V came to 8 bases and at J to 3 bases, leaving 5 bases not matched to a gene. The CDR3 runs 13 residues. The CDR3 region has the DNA TGTGCCAGCCGACAGGGGGGGTACTACGAGCAGTACTTC. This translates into CASRQGGYYEQYF.

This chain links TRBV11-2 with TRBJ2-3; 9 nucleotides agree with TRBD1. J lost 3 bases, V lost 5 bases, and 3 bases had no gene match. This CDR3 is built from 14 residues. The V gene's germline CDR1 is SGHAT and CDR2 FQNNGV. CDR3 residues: CASSTGQGTDTQYF. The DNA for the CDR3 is TGTGCCAGCAGCACCGGACAGGGGACAGATACGCAGTATTTT. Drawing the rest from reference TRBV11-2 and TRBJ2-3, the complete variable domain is EAGVAQSPRYKIIEKRQSVAFWCNPISGHATLYWYQQILGQGPKLLIQFQNNGVVDDSQLPKDRFSAERLKGVDSTLKIQPAKLEDSAVYLCASSTGQGTDTQYFGPGTRLTVL.

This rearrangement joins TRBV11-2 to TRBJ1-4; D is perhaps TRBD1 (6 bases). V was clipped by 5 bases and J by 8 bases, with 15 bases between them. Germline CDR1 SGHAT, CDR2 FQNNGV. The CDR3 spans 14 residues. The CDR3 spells CASSAVPTGEKLFF. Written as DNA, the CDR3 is TGTGCCAGCAGCGCGGTTCCCACAGGGGAAAAACTGTTTTTT.

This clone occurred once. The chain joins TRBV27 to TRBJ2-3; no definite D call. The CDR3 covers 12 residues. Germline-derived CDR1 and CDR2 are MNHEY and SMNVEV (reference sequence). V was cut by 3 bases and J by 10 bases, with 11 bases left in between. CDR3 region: CASSFAESPQYF. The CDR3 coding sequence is TGTGCCAGCAGTTTTGCGGAATCTCCGCAGTATTTT.

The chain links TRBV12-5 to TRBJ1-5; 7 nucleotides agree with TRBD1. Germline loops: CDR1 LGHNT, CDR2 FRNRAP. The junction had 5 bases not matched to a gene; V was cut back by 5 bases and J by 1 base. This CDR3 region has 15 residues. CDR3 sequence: CASGATGLSNQPQHF. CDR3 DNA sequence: TGTGCTAGTGGTGCGACAGGGTTGAGCAATCAGCCCCAGCATTTT.

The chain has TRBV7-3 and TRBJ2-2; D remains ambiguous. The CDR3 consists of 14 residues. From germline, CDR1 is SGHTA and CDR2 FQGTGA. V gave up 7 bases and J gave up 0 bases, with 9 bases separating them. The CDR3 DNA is TGTGCCAGCACCTATTCGGCGAACACCGGGGAGCTGTTTTTT. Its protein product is CASTYSANTGELFF.

This chain's CDR3 is CASSLAGGDTQYF. CDR3 nucleotides: TGCGCCAGCAGCCTAGCGGGCGGAGATACGCAGTATTTT. This rearrangement joins TRBV5-1 to TRBJ2-3; 8 bases line up with TRBD2. This CDR3 region has 13 residues. V lost 4 bases, J lost 5 bases, and 3 bases stayed unmatched. Germline CDR1 is SGHRS and CDR2 is YFSETQ.

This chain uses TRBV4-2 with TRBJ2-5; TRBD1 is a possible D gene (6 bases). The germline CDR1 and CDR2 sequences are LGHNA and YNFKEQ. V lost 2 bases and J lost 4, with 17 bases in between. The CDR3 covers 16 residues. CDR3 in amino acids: CASSQKIQGITETQYF. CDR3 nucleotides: TGTGCCAGCAGCCAAAAAATTCAGGGGATAACAGAGACCCAGTACTTC.

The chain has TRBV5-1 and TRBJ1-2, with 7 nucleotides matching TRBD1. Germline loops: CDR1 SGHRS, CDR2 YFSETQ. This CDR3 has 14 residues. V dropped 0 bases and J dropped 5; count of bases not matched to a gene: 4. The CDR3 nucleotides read TGCGCCAGCAGCTTGGGAGGGACAGATTATGGCTACACCTTC. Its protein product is CASSLGGTDYGYTF.

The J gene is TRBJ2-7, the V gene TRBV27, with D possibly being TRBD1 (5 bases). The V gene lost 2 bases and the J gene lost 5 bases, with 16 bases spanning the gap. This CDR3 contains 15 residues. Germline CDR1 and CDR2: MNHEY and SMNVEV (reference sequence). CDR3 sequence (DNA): TGTGCCAGCAGTTTACGCGGTCAGGGCGAGGACGAGCAGTACTTC. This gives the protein CASSLRGQGEDEQYF.

CDR3 bases: TGTGCCAGCAGCCCGGGACTAGCGGGGGCCGAGCAGTACTTC. Translating gives CASSPGLAGAEQYF. The chain uses TRBV7-9 and TRBJ2-7; 14 nucleotides align to TRBD2. Trimming cost V 5 bases and J 6 bases; bases outside gene matches: 3. This CDR3 has 14 amino acids. Per the germline V gene, CDR1 is SEHNR and CDR2 is FQNEAQ (reference sequence).

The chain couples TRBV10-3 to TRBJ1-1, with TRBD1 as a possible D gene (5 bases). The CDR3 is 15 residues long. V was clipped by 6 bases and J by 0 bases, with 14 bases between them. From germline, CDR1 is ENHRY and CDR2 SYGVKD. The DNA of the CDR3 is TGTGCCATCAGAGAAGGGGTGGAACTGAACACTGAAGCTTTCTTT. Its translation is CAIREGVELNTEAFF.

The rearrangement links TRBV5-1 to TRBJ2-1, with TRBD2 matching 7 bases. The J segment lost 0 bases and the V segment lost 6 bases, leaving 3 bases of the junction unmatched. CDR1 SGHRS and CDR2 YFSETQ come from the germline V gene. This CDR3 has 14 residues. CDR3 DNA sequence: TGCGCCAGCAAGCGACTAGCCTCCTACAATGAGCAGTTCTTC. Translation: CASKRLASYNEQFF. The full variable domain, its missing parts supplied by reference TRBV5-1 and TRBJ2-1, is KAGVTQTPRYLIKTRGQQVTLSCSPISGHRSVSWYQQTPGQGLQFLFEYFSETQRNKGNFPGRFSGRQFSNSRSEMNVSTLELGDSALYLCASKRLASYNEQFFGPGTRLTVL.

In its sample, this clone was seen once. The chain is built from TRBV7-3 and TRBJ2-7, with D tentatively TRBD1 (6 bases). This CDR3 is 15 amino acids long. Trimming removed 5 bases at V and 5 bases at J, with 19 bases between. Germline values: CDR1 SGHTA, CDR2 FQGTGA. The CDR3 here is CASSAGVVGLHEQYF. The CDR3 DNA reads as TGTGCCAGCAGCGCAGGGGTGGTAGGCCTCCACGAGCAGTACTTC.

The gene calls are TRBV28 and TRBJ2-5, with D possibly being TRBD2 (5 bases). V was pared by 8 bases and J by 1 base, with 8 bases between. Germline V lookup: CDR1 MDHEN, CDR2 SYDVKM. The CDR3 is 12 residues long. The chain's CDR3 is CASEGAQETQYF. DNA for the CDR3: TGTGCCAGCGAGGGAGCCCAAGAGACCCAGTACTTC. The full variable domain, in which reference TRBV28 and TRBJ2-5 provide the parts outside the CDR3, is DVKVTQSSRYLVKRTGEKVFLECVQDMDHENMFWYRQDPGLGLRLIYFSYDVKMKEKGDIPEGYSVSREKKERFSLILESASTNQTSMYLCASEGAQETQYFGPGTRLLVL.

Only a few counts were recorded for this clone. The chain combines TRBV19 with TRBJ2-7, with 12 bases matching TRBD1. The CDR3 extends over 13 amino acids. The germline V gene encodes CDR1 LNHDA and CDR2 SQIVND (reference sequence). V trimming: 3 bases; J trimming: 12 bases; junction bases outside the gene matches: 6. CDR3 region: CASSMGTGGPAYF. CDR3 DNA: TGTGCCAGTAGTATGGGGACAGGGGGCCCTGCGTACTTC.

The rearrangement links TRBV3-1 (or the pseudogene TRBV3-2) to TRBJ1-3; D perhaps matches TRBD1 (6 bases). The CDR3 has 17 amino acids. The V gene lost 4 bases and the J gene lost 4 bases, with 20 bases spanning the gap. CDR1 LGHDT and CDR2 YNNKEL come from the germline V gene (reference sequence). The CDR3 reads CASSLPMGAASGNTIYF. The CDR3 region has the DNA TGTGCCAGCAGCCTCCCCATGGGGGCAGCTTCCGGAAACACCATATATTTT.